The T cell receptor beta chain described here comes from a study of blood T cell repertoires in COVID-19. Generated by immunoSEQ multiplex PCR, the TCRdb table keeps only in-frame clones and is missing some. Among a few hundred thousand clones listed, approximately 85% were seen once. Germline V gene sequence: CDR1 LGHNA, CDR2 YNFKEQ. V lost 0 bases and J lost 6, with 11 bases in between. There are 14 residues in the CDR3. The chain joins TRBV4-2 to TRBJ1-2; no clear D gene. What was sequenced was PBMCs or T cells enriched from blood (not recorded which). The clonotype originates from a woman aged 25 to 45 who had recovered from COVID-19. In DNA form, the CDR3 reads TGTGCCAGCAGCCAAGAGGCAGCGGAAGATGGCTACACCTTC. Encoded protein: CASSQEAAEDGYTF.